A single sample gave rise to the 17 T cell receptor beta chains below, sequenced in a study of T cell responses to AZD1222 COVID-19 vaccine (dated by TCRdb to the early 2020s). Library generation was performed with the immunoSEQ multiplex PCR assay. Held by TCRdb, this immuneACCESS table contains in-frame sequences only and omits some clones. Under half of the omission traces to an unresolved V gene where checked; the cause of the rest is unknown. For this sample the table gives about 160,000 clones, of which about 91% were detected only once. 4% to 5.5% of the sample belongs to the ten largest clones. Taken with the paper, the label for time point translates to: baseline before first vaccination. The sample's treatment or condition label, decoded: meningococcal conjugate vaccine given as trial control. The sample here was peripheral blood, taken on day 0 of MenACWY control vaccination. These receptor sequences come from an adult in good health.

The CDR3 sequence is CAWSPFAPGELFF. The CDR3 DNA reads TGTGCCTGGAGTCCTTTTGCTCCCGGGGAGCTGTTTTTT. The rearrangement uses TRBV30 and TRBJ2-2; no clear D. Germline lookup yields CDR1 GTSNPN and CDR2 SVGIG (reference sequence). This CDR3 comprises 13 residues. Between the trimmed V and J ends, which lost 2 bases and 6 bases, there was a span of 10 bases.

The genes are TRBV29-1 and TRBJ1-2, with TRBD1 matching 8 bases. The V and J ends lost 7 bases and 6 bases, in that order; junction bases with no gene match: 10. The CDR3 loop spans 13 amino acids. Germline CDR1 SQVTM, CDR2 ANQGSEA. The CDR3 spells CSAGQGSSDGYTF. CDR3 DNA: TGCAGCGCTGGACAGGGATCCTCCGATGGCTACACCTTC.

The chain uses TRBV5-6 and TRBJ2-7, with 9 bases lining up with TRBD1. V dropped 0 bases and J dropped 0; count of bases not matched to a gene: 1. CDR1 and CDR2 (germline): SGHDT, YYEEEE. The CDR3 has 15 amino acids. The CDR3 loop reads CASSLGDRASYEQYF. The CDR3 DNA follows: TGTGCCAGCAGCTTGGGGGACAGGGCCTCCTACGAGCAGTACTTC.

Notes on this clone: A junction boundary mismatches the germline segment, possibly from a read error. The chain recombines TRBV7-7 with TRBJ2-2; D could derive from TRBD1 or TRBD2 (6 bases each). The CDR3 runs to 15 residues. CDR1 and CDR2 (germline): SSHAT, FNYEAQ (reference sequence). CDR3 region: CASSLRGADTGELFF. The CDR3 DNA follows: TGTGCTAGCAGCTTAAGGGGGGCGGACACCGGGGAGCTGTTTTTT. Looking up the rest from reference TRBV7-7 and TRBJ2-2 gives the full variable domain: GAGVSQSPRYKVTKRGQDVTLRCDPISSHATLYWYQQALGQGPEFLTYFNYEAQPDKSGLPSDRFSAERPEGSISTLTIQRTEQRDSAMYRCASSLRGADTGELFFGEGSRLTVL.

V is TRBV28 and J is TRBJ2-1; TRBD2 aligns across 11 bases. The CDR3 covers 14 residues. Trimming cost V 6 bases and J 6 bases; bases outside gene matches: 4. Germline CDR1 is MDHEN and CDR2 is SYDVKM. The CDR3 region has the DNA TGTGCCAGCAGAATAGCGGGGGGGGCCAATGAGCAGTTCTTC. Its protein product is CASRIAGGANEQFF.

The V gene is TRBV9, the J gene TRBJ2-7; no definite D call. The V end lost 2 bases, the J end lost 4 bases, and 10 bases lay between the germline ends. Germline V lookup: CDR1 SGDLS, CDR2 YYNGEE. The CDR3 length is 13 residues. CDR3 DNA sequence: TGTGCCAGCAGCGTGGACGGATATTACGAGCAGTACTTC. The encoded protein is CASSVDGYYEQYF.

This clone was found once. The rearrangement uses TRBV11-2 and TRBJ1-6; the match to TRBD1 covers 7 bases. This CDR3 spans 17 amino acids. The germline gives CDR1 SGHAT, CDR2 FQNNGV. Trimming at V came to 3 bases and at J to 4 bases, leaving 9 bases not matched to a gene. The CDR3 spells CASSFNRDSTYNSPLHF. The CDR3 DNA follows: TGTGCCAGCAGCTTCAACCGGGACAGTACTTATAATTCACCCCTCCACTTT. Complete variable domain (other parts from reference TRBV11-2 and TRBJ1-6): EAGVAQSPRYKIIEKRQSVAFWCNPISGHATLYWYQQILGQGPKLLIQFQNNGVVDDSQLPKDRFSAERLKGVDSTLKIQPAKLEDSAVYLCASSFNRDSTYNSPLHFGNGTRLTVT.

This chain links TRBV19 with TRBJ1-4, with D possibly being TRBD1 (5 bases). V shed 5 bases and J shed 8 bases, with 15 bases lying between them. Germline loops: CDR1 LNHDA, CDR2 SQIVND (reference sequence). The CDR3 loop spans 14 amino acids. The CDR3 region is CASSLHRGLEKLFF. DNA of the CDR3: TGTGCCAGTAGTCTCCACCGGGGCCTAGAAAAACTGTTTTTT.

The V gene is TRBV15, the J gene TRBJ1-5, with a tentative D call TRBD1 (5 bases). CDR1 and CDR2 (germline): LNHNV, YYDKDF (reference sequence). The CDR3 has 15 amino acids. V was cut by 3 bases and J by 3 bases, with 12 bases left in between. CDR3 loop: CATSRAGGINQPQHF. CDR3 coding DNA: TGTGCCACCAGCAGGGCCGGGGGTATCAATCAGCCCCAGCATTTT.

The gene calls are TRBV4-1 and TRBJ2-4, with TRBD2 identical over 7 bases. The CDR3 covers 14 residues. J was trimmed by 8 bases and V by 7 bases; bases with no gene match: 11. Germline lookup yields CDR1 MGHRA and CDR2 YSYEKL. The CDR3 here is CASTAWGGFDIQYF. The CDR3 DNA reads as TGCGCCAGCACCGCATGGGGGGGGTTTGACATTCAGTACTTC.

This clone was observed a single time. The V gene is TRBV4-1, the J gene TRBJ1-5; D is unclear. Between the trimmed V and J ends, which lost 0 bases and 4 bases, there was a span of 13 bases. The CDR3 consists of 16 residues. The germline gives CDR1 MGHRA, CDR2 YSYEKL. The CDR3 nucleotides are TGCGCCAGCAGCCAAGAAAAGGGCGTAGGGAATCAGCCCCAGCATTTT. Amino acid sequence: CASSQEKGVGNQPQHF.

This clone was picked up one time. V and J are TRBV5-1 and TRBJ1-5; D remains unclear. V was cut by 0 bases and J by 4 bases, with 5 bases left in between. Germline V gene sequence: CDR1 SGHRS, CDR2 YFSETQ. The CDR3 runs 13 residues. The CDR3: CASSLAPNQPQHF. The CDR3 DNA reads as TGCGCCAGCAGCTTGGCCCCGAATCAGCCCCAGCATTTT.

This clone has a handful of counts. The V gene is TRBV7-8, the J gene TRBJ1-2; TRBD1 aligns across 7 bases. Looked up from germline, CDR1 is SGHVS and CDR2 is FQNEAQ. This CDR3 comprises 13 residues. J gave up 7 bases and V 5 bases, and 7 bases lay outside the gene matches. As DNA, the CDR3 is TGTGCCAGCAGCCAAGGACAGGCTGTTGGCTACACCTTC. As protein: CASSQGQAVGYTF.

The V call is TRBV7-6, the J call TRBJ1-2, with 7 bases identical to TRBD1. V dropped 1 base and J dropped 8; count of bases not matched to a gene: 4. The CDR3 runs 13 residues. The germline CDR1 and CDR2 sequences are SGHVS and FNYEAQ. The CDR3: CASSLEGGVGYTF. CDR3 nucleotides: TGTGCCAGCAGCTTAGAAGGGGGCGTGGGCTACACCTTC.

V is TRBV7-6 and J is TRBJ2-2, with D perhaps TRBD1 (6 bases). CDR1 and CDR2 from the germline V gene are SGHVS and FNYEAQ. The germline V and J ends were trimmed by 3 bases and 0 bases, with 8 bases remaining between them. The length of the CDR3 is 15 residues. CDR3 DNA: TGTGCCAGCAGCTTGACAGGTTCGAACACCGGGGAGCTGTTTTTT. Residues: CASSLTGSNTGELFF.

The chain combines TRBV7-9 with TRBJ2-1; 9 bases map to TRBD2. Germline V gene sequence: CDR1 SEHNR, CDR2 FQNEAQ (reference sequence). With V trimmed by 2 bases and J by 4 bases, 3 bases remained unmatched. The CDR3 extends over 15 amino acids. CDR3 in amino acids: CASSLRLAVYNEQFF. For the CDR3, the DNA is TGTGCCAGCAGCTTACGACTAGCGGTATACAATGAGCAGTTCTTC. The full variable domain, its missing parts supplied by reference TRBV7-9 and TRBJ2-1, is DTGVSQNPRHKITKRGQNVTFRCDPISEHNRLYWYRQTLGQGPEFLTYFQNEAQLEKSRLLSDRFSAERPKGSFSTLEIQRTEQGDSAMYLCASSLRLAVYNEQFFGPGTRLTVL.

The chain uses TRBV9 and TRBJ2-3, with TRBD2 as a possible D gene (5 bases). Germline V lookup: CDR1 SGDLS, CDR2 YYNGEE. Trimming removed 0 bases from V and 0 bases from J, with 8 bases in between. The CDR3 runs to 15 residues. The CDR3 DNA reads as TGTGCCAGCAGCGTAGTAGCGACTAGCACAGATACGCAGTATTTT. It specifies CASSVVATSTDTQYF.